This TCR beta chain was observed in a study of blood T cell repertoires in COVID-19. The overall study: Material from acute and convalescent COVID-19 was sourced from the United States, Italy and Spain.

Seattle patients were enrolled during active infection and followed longitudinally. Under the authors' procedure: Estimation of nucleated cell counts relied on the amplification of reference gene primers. The method was immunoSEQ multiplex PCR; TCRdb's version includes in-frame clones alone and lacks a portion of them. V and J calls and clone size come straight from that table; D and trimming were deduced from the DNA. The sample lists 200,000 or so clones; over 80% were seen once. The J segment lost 0 bases and the V segment lost 4 bases, leaving 11 bases of the junction unmatched. The CDR3 has 20 residues. Germline-derived CDR1 and CDR2 are SGHNT and YYREEE (reference sequence). This clone has a single count.

This chain links TRBV5-4 with TRBJ2-4; 15 bases are a match to TRBD2. Sequenced input: peripheral blood. This clonotype originated in a man aged 30-40 years with COVID-19, enrolled during active disease. The CDR3 DNA is TGTGCCAGCAGCATGACCGCCGGGACTAGCGGGGGGTTAGCCAAAAACATTCAGTACTTC. Amino acids: CASSMTAGTSGGLAKNIQYF.